This TCR beta chain comes out of a study of shared clonotypes between healthy human individuals. This clone was counted once. Some clones are missing from TCRdb's copy, which holds only in-frame ones; the method was immunoSEQ multiplex PCR. The sample holds a few million clones, around 94% seen once. The receptor was isolated from a man younger than 35 in good health. The sample was naive CD4+ T cells sorted from blood. The subset denotes: CD45RA+ positively selected.

CDR3 sequence: CASSPFNEQFF. The CDR3 DNA reads as TGTGCCAGCAGCCCCTTCAATGAGCAGTTCTTC. The rearrangement links TRBV11-2 to TRBJ2-1; unclear D gene. The CDR3 runs to 11 residues. V was shortened by 5 bases and J by 6 bases, with 5 bases between the two germline ends. Germline V lookup: CDR1 SGHAT, CDR2 FQNNGV.